Listed below are T cell receptor beta chains from one sample, sequenced in a study of T-cell reconstitution after alpha-beta-depleted transplantation in children. TCRdb itself ran the PCR reads through MiXCR, one entry per CDR3 protein. Of hundreds of thousands of distinct CDR3 sequences detected, around 15% appear once; the ten largest clones hold over 25%. This sample comprised PBMCs, mostly from graft donor cells, obtained 360 days after TCRalphabeta/CD19-depleted stem cell transplant. The receptor set was obtained from a boy in the first two years of life who had a stem cell transplant for Wiskott-Aldrich syndrome, so the T cells may come from the graft donor. CDR3s include the opening cysteine and the closing phenylalanine or tryptophan. The order of the fields is J gene, D gene, CDR3 length, V gene, clone size, CDR3 DNA, CDR3 protein. The D gene is left open where the match is weak. Size is omitted from some rows. Given values are once, few, many or a class for expanded clones.

j_gene: TRBJ1-5
d_gene: NA
len: 12
v_gene: TRBV7-9
abundance: NA
CDR3nt: TGTGCCAGCAGTGGGGCAGGGCCGCCCCAGCATTTT
CDR3aa: CASSGAGPPQHF

j_gene: TRBJ2-1
d_gene: NA
len: 13
v_gene: TRBV12-3/TRBV12-4
abundance: few
CDR3nt: TGTGCCAGCAGTTTAGGGTTGAAGTATGAGCAGTTCTTC
CDR3aa: CASSLGLKYEQFF

j_gene: TRBJ2-3
d_gene: TRBD1
len: 13
v_gene: TRBV29-1
abundance: many
CDR3nt: TGCAGCGTTCGGACAGGGAAGGCAGATACGCAGTATTTT
CDR3aa: CSVRTGKADTQYF

j_gene: TRBJ2-7
d_gene: TRBD1
len: 15
v_gene: TRBV5-4
abundance: NA
CDR3nt: TGTGCCAGCAGCTTCGGACAGGGGGCGCCCTACGAGCAGTACTTC
CDR3aa: CASSFGQGAPYEQYF

j_gene: TRBJ1-5
d_gene: TRBD1
len: 14
v_gene: TRBV10-3
abundance: NA
CDR3nt: TGTGCCATCAGTAGACAGGGGGCTAATCAGCCCCAGCATTTT
CDR3aa: CAISRQGANQPQHF

j_gene: TRBJ1-1
d_gene: NA
len: 15
v_gene: TRBV5-1
abundance: NA
CDR3nt: TGCGCCAGCAGCCCCCGGACAGCGTCGAACACTGAAGCTTTCTTT
CDR3aa: CASSPRTASNTEAFF

j_gene: TRBJ1-5
d_gene: NA
len: 16
v_gene: TRBV9
abundance: few
CDR3nt: TGTGCCAGCAGCGTAGAAGGTTATAGGGGCAATCAGCCCCAGCATTTT
CDR3aa: CASSVEGYRGNQPQHF

j_gene: TRBJ1-6
d_gene: NA
len: 15
v_gene: TRBV6-5
abundance: few
CDR3nt: TGTGCCAGCAGCCAGAGAAACTCCTATAATTCACCCCTCCACTTT
CDR3aa: CASSQRNSYNSPLHF

j_gene: TRBJ1-1
d_gene: TRBD1
len: 15
v_gene: TRBV10-3
abundance: NA
CDR3nt: TGTGCCATCAGTGAGTCTAGGACAGGGAGGTCTGTAGCTTTCTTT
CDR3aa: CAISESRTGRSVAFF

j_gene: TRBJ2-7
d_gene: TRBD1
len: 16
v_gene: TRBV7-9
abundance: few
CDR3nt: TGTGCCAGCAGCGTTCACAGGGGCCCCCTCTCCTACGAGCAGTACTTC
CDR3aa: CASSVHRGPLSYEQYF

j_gene: TRBJ2-3
d_gene: NA
len: 16
v_gene: TRBV19
abundance: NA
CDR3nt: TGTGCCAGTAGTATGGTTGGAGCGGCGGGCCCAGATACGCAGTATTTT
CDR3aa: CASSMVGAAGPDTQYF

j_gene: TRBJ2-1
d_gene: NA
len: 12
v_gene: TRBV30
abundance: NA
CDR3nt: TGTGCCTGGAGGTTCAATCGGGATGAGCAGTTCTTC
CDR3aa: CAWRFNRDEQFF

j_gene: TRBJ2-2
d_gene: NA
len: 15
v_gene: TRBV29-1
abundance: few
CDR3nt: TGCAGCGTTGGTGGGGGCGGGAGTGAGACCGGGGAGCTGTTTTTT
CDR3aa: CSVGGGGSETGELFF

j_gene: TRBJ2-7
d_gene: TRBD2
len: 16
v_gene: TRBV29-1
abundance: few
CDR3nt: TGCAGCGTTGAGGCAGGACTAGCGGGACATTCCTACGAGCAGTACTTC
CDR3aa: CSVEAGLAGHSYEQYF

j_gene: TRBJ2-7
d_gene: NA
len: 14
v_gene: TRBV20-1
abundance: few
CDR3nt: TGCAGTGCGCAGCGCCGGGACCATGGCTACGAGCAGTACTTC
CDR3aa: CSAQRRDHGYEQYF

j_gene: TRBJ2-1
d_gene: NA
len: 13
v_gene: TRBV4-1
abundance: many
CDR3nt: TGCGCCAGCAGCCTTCCTTGGGACAATGAGCAGTTCTTC
CDR3aa: CASSLPWDNEQFF

j_gene: TRBJ2-2
d_gene: TRBD2
len: 17
v_gene: TRBV30
abundance: NA
CDR3nt: TGTGCCTGGAGTGTTTGGGGACTAGCGGGATTAGGCGGGGAGCTGTTTTTT
CDR3aa: CAWSVWGLAGLGGELFF

j_gene: TRBJ2-5
d_gene: NA
len: 13
v_gene: TRBV5-1
abundance: many
CDR3nt: TGCGCCAGCAGCTCGGAGATAACAGGGACCCAGTACTTC
CDR3aa: CASSSEITGTQYF

j_gene: TRBJ1-6
d_gene: NA
len: 15
v_gene: TRBV10-3
abundance: few
CDR3nt: TGTGCCATCAGCTCCGGACGGGGGGTTAGGTCACCCCTCCACTTT
CDR3aa: CAISSGRGVRSPLHF

j_gene: TRBJ1-1
d_gene: NA
len: 13
v_gene: TRBV3-1
abundance: NA
CDR3nt: TGTGCCAGCAGCCGGGACCCTGGGACTGAAGCTTTCTTT
CDR3aa: CASSRDPGTEAFF

j_gene: TRBJ2-1
d_gene: TRBD2
len: 22
v_gene: TRBV4-2
abundance: NA
CDR3nt: TGTGCCAGCAGCCAAGATCTGCTTGGGCGAGCGGGGGGGTCGACCTCCTACAATGAGCAGTTCTTC
CDR3aa: CASSQDLLGRAGGSTSYNEQFF

j_gene: TRBJ2-7
d_gene: TRBD1
len: 13
v_gene: TRBV29-1
abundance: NA
CDR3nt: TGCAGCGTTGAAGAGGGGGACAGCTACGAGCAGTACTTC
CDR3aa: CSVEEGDSYEQYF

j_gene: TRBJ2-3
d_gene: TRBD2
len: 17
v_gene: TRBV12-3/TRBV12-4
abundance: NA
CDR3nt: TGTGCCAGCAGTAGAGGACTAGCGGGTTCTAGCACAGATACGCAGTATTTT
CDR3aa: CASSRGLAGSSTDTQYF

j_gene: TRBJ2-7
d_gene: NA
len: 16
v_gene: TRBV10-3
abundance: NA
CDR3nt: TGTGCCATCAGTGGCTCGTTCACAGGGAAAAGGTACGAGCAGTACTTC
CDR3aa: CAISGSFTGKRYEQYF

j_gene: TRBJ2-2
d_gene: TRBD1
len: 17
v_gene: TRBV5-1
abundance: few
CDR3nt: TGCGCCAGCAGCTCGACCGGGACAGGGGCGAACACCGGGGAGCTGTTTTTT
CDR3aa: CASSSTGTGANTGELFF

j_gene: TRBJ2-5
d_gene: NA
len: 18
v_gene: TRBV5-5
abundance: few
CDR3nt: TGTGCCAGCAGCTCCGTACCCCCTATGGACCTGAGAAGGGAGACCCAGTACTTC
CDR3aa: CASSSVPPMDLRRETQYF

j_gene: TRBJ1-5
d_gene: NA
len: 12
v_gene: TRBV5-1
abundance: NA
CDR3nt: TGCGCCAGCAGCTTTGTGACTCAGCCCCAGCATTTT
CDR3aa: CASSFVTQPQHF

j_gene: TRBJ2-3
d_gene: NA
len: 16
v_gene: TRBV29-1
abundance: many
CDR3nt: TGCAGCGTTGAAGATGAGTCGCGAGCGGGCACAGATACGCAGTATTTT
CDR3aa: CSVEDESRAGTDTQYF

j_gene: TRBJ2-7
d_gene: TRBD2
len: 15
v_gene: TRBV5-8
abundance: NA
CDR3nt: TGTGCCAGCAGCGCCTGGACTAGCGGGGGATACGAGCAGTACTTC
CDR3aa: CASSAWTSGGYEQYF

j_gene: TRBJ1-4
d_gene: NA
len: 12
v_gene: TRBV20-1
abundance: NA
CDR3nt: TGCAGTGCCCCAACGGTTAATGAAAAACTGTTTTTT
CDR3aa: CSAPTVNEKLFF

j_gene: TRBJ2-7
d_gene: TRBD1
len: 14
v_gene: TRBV18
abundance: NA
CDR3nt: TGTGCCAGCTCACTAAGACAGGGCTACTACGAGCAGTACTTC
CDR3aa: CASSLRQGYYEQYF

j_gene: TRBJ1-1
d_gene: TRBD1
len: 14
v_gene: TRBV20-1
abundance: NA
CDR3nt: TGCAGTGCCAGCGTCGGGACAGCGAGGACTGAAGCTTTCTTT
CDR3aa: CSASVGTARTEAFF

j_gene: TRBJ1-2
d_gene: NA
len: 14
v_gene: TRBV12-3/TRBV12-4
abundance: many
CDR3nt: TGTGCCAGCAGTTTACGGGGGATCTTTCATGGCTACACCTTC
CDR3aa: CASSLRGIFHGYTF

j_gene: TRBJ2-2
d_gene: TRBD2
len: 17
v_gene: TRBV4-1
abundance: few
CDR3nt: TGCGCCAGCAGCCATCCAGGACTAGCGGGGGTTACCGGGGAGCTGTTTTTT
CDR3aa: CASSHPGLAGVTGELFF

j_gene: TRBJ2-3
d_gene: NA
len: 10
v_gene: TRBV20-1
abundance: few
CDR3nt: TGCAGTGCTGGGAAAGATACGCAGTATTTT
CDR3aa: CSAGKDTQYF

j_gene: TRBJ2-3
d_gene: NA
len: 15
v_gene: TRBV19
abundance: few
CDR3nt: TGTGCCAGTAGTTTGTGGGGCGGGAGCACAGATACGCAGTATTTT
CDR3aa: CASSLWGGSTDTQYF

j_gene: TRBJ2-7
d_gene: TRBD2
len: 16
v_gene: TRBV5-1
abundance: few
CDR3nt: TGCGCCAGCAGCTTTAGGCCCACAACCGGGACTAGCGGTCAGTACTTC
CDR3aa: CASSFRPTTGTSGQYF

j_gene: TRBJ2-2
d_gene: NA
len: 13
v_gene: TRBV4-3
abundance: many
CDR3nt: TGCGCCAGCAGCCAAGTCGTGACCGGGGAGCTGTTTTTT
CDR3aa: CASSQVVTGELFF

j_gene: TRBJ1-3
d_gene: NA
len: 16
v_gene: TRBV7-9
abundance: few
CDR3nt: TGTGCCAGCAGCTTACAGGGGTTCAACTCTGGAAACACCATATATTTT
CDR3aa: CASSLQGFNSGNTIYF

j_gene: TRBJ2-5
d_gene: TRBD1
len: 15
v_gene: TRBV7-2
abundance: many
CDR3nt: TGTGCCAGCAGCTTAAGGACCGGGACAGGGTTAAGGGTCTACTTC
CDR3aa: CASSLRTGTGLRVYF

j_gene: TRBJ2-2
d_gene: NA
len: 12
v_gene: TRBV30
abundance: few
CDR3nt: TGTGCCTGGAGTCGGATGCCCGGGGAGCTGTTTTTT
CDR3aa: CAWSRMPGELFF

j_gene: TRBJ2-4
d_gene: NA
len: 16
v_gene: TRBV5-1
abundance: NA
CDR3nt: TGCGCCAGCCGTCGATGGGCACTCGGGATCATAAACATTCAGTACTTC
CDR3aa: CASRRWALGIINIQYF

j_gene: TRBJ2-1
d_gene: TRBD1
len: 18
v_gene: TRBV20-1
abundance: many
CDR3nt: TGCAGTGCCTGCGTAGACAGGGAGAGTGTTAGCTCCTACAATGAGCAGTTCTTC
CDR3aa: CSACVDRESVSSYNEQFF

j_gene: TRBJ2-4
d_gene: NA
len: 15
v_gene: TRBV6-2/TRBV6-3
abundance: NA
CDR3nt: TGTGCCAGCAGATGGGGAGGGGGAGCCAAAAACATTCAGTACTTC
CDR3aa: CASRWGGGAKNIQYF

j_gene: TRBJ1-4
d_gene: NA
len: 16
v_gene: TRBV5-6
abundance: many
CDR3nt: TGTGCCAGCAGCGTTACAGGCCGAACGGAAAATGAAAAACTGTTTTTT
CDR3aa: CASSVTGRTENEKLFF

j_gene: TRBJ2-2
d_gene: NA
len: 12
v_gene: TRBV6-2/TRBV6-3
abundance: few
CDR3nt: TGTGCCAGCACCCAGGACACCGGGGAGCTGTTTTTT
CDR3aa: CASTQDTGELFF

j_gene: TRBJ1-1
d_gene: NA
len: 17
v_gene: TRBV7-9
abundance: NA
CDR3nt: TGTGCCAGCAGCTTAAGGGGCAGACTCAATCTGAACACTGAAGCTTTCTTT
CDR3aa: CASSLRGRLNLNTEAFF

j_gene: TRBJ2-3
d_gene: NA
len: 13
v_gene: TRBV5-1
abundance: few
CDR3nt: TGCGCCAGCAGGTCCGGGAGCACAGATACGCAGTATTTT
CDR3aa: CASRSGSTDTQYF

j_gene: TRBJ2-6
d_gene: NA
len: 15
v_gene: TRBV5-1
abundance: few
CDR3nt: TGCGCCAGCAGCTTTCAGGCCTCTGGGGCCAACGTCCTGACTTTC
CDR3aa: CASSFQASGANVLTF

j_gene: TRBJ2-2
d_gene: NA
len: 14
v_gene: TRBV6-2/TRBV6-3
abundance: NA
CDR3nt: TGTGCCAGCAGTTCGGGACGGCTGGTCGGGGAGCTGTTTTTT
CDR3aa: CASSSGRLVGELFF